The 8 T cell receptor beta chains below come from one sample, sequenced in a study of T-cell reconstitution after alpha-beta-depleted transplantation in children. During its preparation, the TCRbeta library received unique molecular identifiers. TCRdb reanalysed the PCR reads using MiXCR and keeps one entry per CDR3 protein. The sample lists around 700,000 distinct CDR3 sequences; 10% to 15% were seen once. The source was PBMCs, collected before TCRalphabeta/CD19-depleted stem cell transplant. The receptors originated from a girl aged 2-10 years with congenital amegakaryocytic thrombocytopenia, due to receive a stem cell transplant.

This clonotype appeared many times. The rearrangement links TRBV6-8 to TRBJ2-7; D perhaps matches TRBD1 (6 bases). CDR3 length equals 14 residues. The V end lost 0 bases, the J end lost 2 bases, and 8 bases lay between the germline ends. From germline, CDR1 is MNHGY and CDR2 SAAAGT. DNA of the CDR3: TGTGCCAGCAGTTACTCGAGGACAGCCTACGAGCAGTACTTC. Protein product: CASSYSRTAYEQYF.

At least ten counts were recorded for this clonotype. In nucleotides, the CDR3 is TGTGCCAGCAGCTTAGTATCCCTAGTCGGGGGAAACATTCAGTACTTC. This codes for CASSLVSLVGGNIQYF. V is TRBV7-8 and J is TRBJ2-4, with D perhaps matching TRBD2 (6 bases). CDR3 length equals 16 residues. Between the trimmed V and J ends, which lost 1 base and 6 bases, there was a span of 16 bases. CDR1 is SGHVS, CDR2 FQNEAQ, per germline.

The sample holds a few counts of this clonotype. This chain joins TRBV5-1 and TRBJ2-1, with 7 bases matching TRBD2. The CDR3 totals 17 residues. Per germline, CDR1 SGHRS and CDR2 YFSETQ. V dropped 1 base and J dropped 0; count of bases not matched to a gene: 7. CDR3 sequence reads: CASSLRSRTSSYNEQFF. The CDR3 nucleotides are TGCGCCAGCAGCTTGCGGTCCCGGACTAGCTCCTACAATGAGCAGTTCTTC.

The CDR3 DNA reads as TGTGCCAGCAGCCAAGGGACTAGCGGACGTACAGATACGCAGTATTTT. Protein product: CASSQGTSGRTDTQYF. The chain recombines TRBV11-3 with TRBJ2-3, with 11 nucleotides matching TRBD2. CDR1 and CDR2 from the germline V gene are SGHNT and YENEEA. V shed 5 bases, J shed 3 bases, and the junction held 7 bases outside the gene matches. This CDR3 comprises 16 residues. Filled out from reference TRBV11-3 and TRBJ2-3, the complete variable domain reads EAGVVQSPRYKIIEKKQPVAFWCNPISGHNTLYWYLQNLGQGPELLIRYENEEAVDDSQLPKDRFSAERLKGVDSTLKIQPAELGDSAVYLCASSQGTSGRTDTQYFGPGTRLTVL.

The chain joins TRBV7-9 to TRBJ2-7; 8 bases are shared with TRBD2. V lost 6 bases, J lost 3 bases, and 10 bases stayed unmatched. The CDR3 has 15 amino acids. Germline V CDR1 and CDR2: SEHNR, FQNEAQ (reference sequence). The CDR3 here is CASRLADQWNYEQYF. CDR3 in DNA: TGTGCCAGCAGACTAGCGGACCAGTGGAACTACGAGCAGTACTTC. The whole variable domain, remainder taken from reference TRBV7-9 and TRBJ2-7, is DTGVSQNPRHKITKRGQNVTFRCDPISEHNRLYWYRQTLGQGPEFLTYFQNEAQLEKSRLLSDRFSAERPKGSFSTLEIQRTEQGDSAMYLCASRLADQWNYEQYFGPGTRLTVT.

The V call is TRBV7-9, the J call TRBJ2-1, with TRBD2 matching 7 bases. The length of the CDR3 is 15 residues. Unmatched junction bases numbered 9, after V lost 6 bases and J lost 4 bases. Looked up from germline, CDR1 is SEHNR and CDR2 is FQNEAQ (reference sequence). CDR3 nucleotide sequence: TGTGCCAGCAGTACTCAGGCTAGCGGATACAATGAGCAGTTCTTC. This encodes CASSTQASGYNEQFF.

The CDR3 nucleotides are TGTGCCAGCAGCTACGGGACTAATAACGAGCAGTACTTC. Amino acid sequence: CASSYGTNNEQYF. The chain combines TRBV3-1 with TRBJ2-7; 7 bases agree with TRBD2. The CDR3 is 13 residues long. V trimming: 5 bases; J trimming: 5 bases; junction bases outside the gene matches: 6. Germline V gene data show CDR1 as LGHDT and CDR2 as YNNKEL (reference sequence).

This clonotype was seen at least ten times. V gene TRBV27 combines with J gene TRBJ2-1; D might be TRBD1 (7 bases). The CDR3 is made up of 16 amino acids. The germline CDR1 and CDR2 sequences are MNHEY and SMNVEV (reference sequence). Trimming shortened V by 6 bases and J by 5 bases, and 20 bases separated the two germline ends. CDR3 sequence (DNA): TGTGCCAGCAGCCAAATGTGGGGGGACAGAGACAATGAGCAGTTCTTC. It encodes CASSQMWGDRDNEQFF.